This T cell receptor beta chain stems from a study of T-cell memory formation after mild COVID-19. Overall study: TCR clusters were mostly confined to one donor each. Findings and limits, study-wide: Some clones that responded were present in memory (sampled pre-infection), which suggests cross-reactive memory joined. Clones that contracted from day 15 to 85 were balanced CD4/CD8, while later expanders leaned CD4+.

Worth noting for this clonotype: No antigen is known for it.

Trimming shortened V by 0 bases and J by 7 bases, and 12 bases separated the two germline ends. The CDR3 sequence is 14 residues long. CDR1 ENHRY and CDR2 SYGVKD come from the germline V gene. TCR alpha and TCR beta cDNA libraries carrying sample barcodes and UMIs came from 5'RACE with constant-segment primers. MiXCR, run by TCRdb on the 5' RACE reads, gives a single entry per CDR3 protein. The data hold around 83,000 distinct CDR3 sequences, with 25% observed a single time. The specimen was PBMCs or a T cell subset sorted from them (not recorded which). The J gene is TRBJ1-2, the V gene TRBV10-3, with D unresolved. The receptor's source is a man aged 18-30 years who had mild COVID-19 (a few samples of this study predate the infection). Cell type and time point are not known. The chain's CDR3 is CAISESGPLAGYTF. The CDR3 nucleotides read TGTGCCATCAGTGAGTCAGGACCCCTGGCTGGCTACACCTTC.